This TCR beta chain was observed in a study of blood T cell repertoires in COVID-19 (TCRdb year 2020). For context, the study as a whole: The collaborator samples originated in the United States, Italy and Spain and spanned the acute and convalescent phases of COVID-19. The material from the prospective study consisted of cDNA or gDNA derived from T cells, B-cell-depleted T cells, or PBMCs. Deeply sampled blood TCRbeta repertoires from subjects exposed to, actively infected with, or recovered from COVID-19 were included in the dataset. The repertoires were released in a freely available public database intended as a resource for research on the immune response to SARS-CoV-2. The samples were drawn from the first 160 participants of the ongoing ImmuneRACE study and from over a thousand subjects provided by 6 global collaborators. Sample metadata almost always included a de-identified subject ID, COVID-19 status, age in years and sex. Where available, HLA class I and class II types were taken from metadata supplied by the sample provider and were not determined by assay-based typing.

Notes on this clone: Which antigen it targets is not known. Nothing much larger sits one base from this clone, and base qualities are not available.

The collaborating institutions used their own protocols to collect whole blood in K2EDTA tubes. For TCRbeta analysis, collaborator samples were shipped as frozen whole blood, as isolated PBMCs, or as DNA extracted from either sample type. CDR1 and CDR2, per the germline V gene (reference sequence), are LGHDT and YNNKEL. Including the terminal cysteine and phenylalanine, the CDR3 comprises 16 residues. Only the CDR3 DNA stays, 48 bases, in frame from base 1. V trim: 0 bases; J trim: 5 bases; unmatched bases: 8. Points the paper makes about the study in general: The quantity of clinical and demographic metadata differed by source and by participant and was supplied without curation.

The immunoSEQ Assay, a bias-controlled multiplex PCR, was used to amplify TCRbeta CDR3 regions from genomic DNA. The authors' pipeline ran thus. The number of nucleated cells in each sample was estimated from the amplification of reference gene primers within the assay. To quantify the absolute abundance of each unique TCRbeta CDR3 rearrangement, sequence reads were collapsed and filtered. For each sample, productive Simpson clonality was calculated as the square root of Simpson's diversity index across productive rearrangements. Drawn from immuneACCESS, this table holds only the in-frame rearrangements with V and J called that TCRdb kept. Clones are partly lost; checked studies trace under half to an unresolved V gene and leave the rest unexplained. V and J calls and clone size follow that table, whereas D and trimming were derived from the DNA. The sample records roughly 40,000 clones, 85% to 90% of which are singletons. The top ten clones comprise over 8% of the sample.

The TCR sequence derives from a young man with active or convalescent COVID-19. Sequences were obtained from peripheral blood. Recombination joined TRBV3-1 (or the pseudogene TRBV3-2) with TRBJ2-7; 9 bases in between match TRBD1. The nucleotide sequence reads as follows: TGTGCCAGCAGCCAAGATCTGGACAGGGGCTTCAACGAGCAGTACTTC. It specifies CASSQDLDRGFNEQYF.